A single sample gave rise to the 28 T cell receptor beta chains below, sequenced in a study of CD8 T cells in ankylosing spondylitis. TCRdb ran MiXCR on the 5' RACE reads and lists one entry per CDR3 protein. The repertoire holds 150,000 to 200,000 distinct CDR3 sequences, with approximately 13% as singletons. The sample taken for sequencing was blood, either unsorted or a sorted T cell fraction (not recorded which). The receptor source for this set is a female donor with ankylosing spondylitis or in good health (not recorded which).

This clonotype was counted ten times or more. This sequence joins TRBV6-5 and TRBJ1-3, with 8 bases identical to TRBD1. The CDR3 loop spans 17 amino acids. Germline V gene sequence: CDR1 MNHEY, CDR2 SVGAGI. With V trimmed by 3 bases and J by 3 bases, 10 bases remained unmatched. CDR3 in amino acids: CASSYPITGGIGNTIYF. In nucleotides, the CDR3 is TGTGCCAGCAGTTATCCCATAACAGGGGGGATTGGAAACACCATATATTTT.

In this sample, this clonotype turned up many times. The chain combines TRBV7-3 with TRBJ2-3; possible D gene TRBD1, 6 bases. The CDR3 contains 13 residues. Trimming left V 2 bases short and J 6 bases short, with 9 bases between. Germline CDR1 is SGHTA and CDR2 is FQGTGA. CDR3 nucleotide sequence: TGTGCCAGCAGCTTATTTGGGGGCGATACGCAGTATTTT. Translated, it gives CASSLFGGDTQYF.

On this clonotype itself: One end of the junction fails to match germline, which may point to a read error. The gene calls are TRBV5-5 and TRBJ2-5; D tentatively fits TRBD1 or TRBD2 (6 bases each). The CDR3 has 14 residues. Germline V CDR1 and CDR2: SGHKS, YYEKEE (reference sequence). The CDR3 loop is CARSFGGPQKTQYF. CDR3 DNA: TGTGCCAGGAGCTTCGGGGGCCCTCAAAAGACCCAGTACTTC.

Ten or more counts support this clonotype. This CDR3 reads CASRSTGSPQHF. CDR3 nucleotides: TGTGCCAGTAGGAGCACGGGATCGCCCCAGCATTTT. This chain links TRBV19 with TRBJ1-5; D uncertain. Germline CDR1 is LNHDA and CDR2 is SQIVND (reference sequence). This CDR3 is 12 amino acids long. V was shortened by 6 bases and J by 9 bases, with 12 bases between the two germline ends.

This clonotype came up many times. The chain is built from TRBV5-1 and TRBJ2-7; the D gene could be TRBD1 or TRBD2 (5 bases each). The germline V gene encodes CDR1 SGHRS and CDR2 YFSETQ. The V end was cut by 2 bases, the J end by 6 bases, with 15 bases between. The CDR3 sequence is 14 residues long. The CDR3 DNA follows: TGCGCCAGCAGCTTAAGCGGCAGGGATGGCGAGCAGTACTTC. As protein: CASSLSGRDGEQYF. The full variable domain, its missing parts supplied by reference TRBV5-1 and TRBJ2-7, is KAGVTQTPRYLIKTRGQQVTLSCSPISGHRSVSWYQQTPGQGLQFLFEYFSETQRNKGNFPGRFSGRQFSNSRSEMNVSTLELGDSALYLCASSLSGRDGEQYFGPGTRLTVT.

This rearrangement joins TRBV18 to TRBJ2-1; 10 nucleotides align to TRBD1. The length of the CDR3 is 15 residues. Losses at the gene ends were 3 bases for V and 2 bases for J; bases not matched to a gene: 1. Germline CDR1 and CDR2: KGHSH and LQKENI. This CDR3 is CASSPGTGAYNEQFF. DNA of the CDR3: TGTGCCAGCTCACCTGGGACAGGGGCCTACAATGAGCAGTTCTTC.

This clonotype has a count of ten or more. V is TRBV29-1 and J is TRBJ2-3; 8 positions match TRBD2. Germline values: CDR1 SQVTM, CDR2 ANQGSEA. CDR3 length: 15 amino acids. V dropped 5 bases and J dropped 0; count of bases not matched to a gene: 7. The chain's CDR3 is CSVPSAGVSTDTQYF. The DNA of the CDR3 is TGCAGCGTTCCTTCAGCGGGGGTTAGCACAGATACGCAGTATTTT.

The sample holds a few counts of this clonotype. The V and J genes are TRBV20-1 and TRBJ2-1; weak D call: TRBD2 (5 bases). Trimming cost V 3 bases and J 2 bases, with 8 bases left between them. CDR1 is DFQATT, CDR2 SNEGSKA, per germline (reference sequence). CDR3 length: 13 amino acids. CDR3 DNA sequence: TGCAGTGCTAGTCGGGGAACCTACAATGAGCAGTTCTTC. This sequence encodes CSASRGTYNEQFF.

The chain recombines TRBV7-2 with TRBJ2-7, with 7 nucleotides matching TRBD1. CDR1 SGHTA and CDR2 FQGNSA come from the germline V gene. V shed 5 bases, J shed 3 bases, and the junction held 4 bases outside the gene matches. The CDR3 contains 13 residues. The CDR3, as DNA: TGTGCCAGCAGCCCCGGGACAGTCTACGAGCAGTACTTC. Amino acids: CASSPGTVYEQYF. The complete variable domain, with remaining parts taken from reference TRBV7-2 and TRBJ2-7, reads GAGVSQSPSNKVTEKGKDVELRCDPISGHTALYWYRQSLGQGLEFLIYFQGNSAPDKSGLPSDRFSAERTGGSVSTLTIQRTQQEDSAVYLCASSPGTVYEQYFGPGTRLTVT.

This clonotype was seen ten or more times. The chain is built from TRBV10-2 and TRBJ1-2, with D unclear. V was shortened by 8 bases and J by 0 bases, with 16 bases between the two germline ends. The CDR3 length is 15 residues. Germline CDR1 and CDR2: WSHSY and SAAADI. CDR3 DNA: TGCGCCAGCTCTCCTCCGGACGGGGCTAACTATGGCTACACCTTC. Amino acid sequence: CASSPPDGANYGYTF.

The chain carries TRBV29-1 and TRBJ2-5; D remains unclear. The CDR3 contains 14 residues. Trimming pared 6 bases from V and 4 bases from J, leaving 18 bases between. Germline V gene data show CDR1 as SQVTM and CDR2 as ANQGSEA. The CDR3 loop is CSVPPLGLGETQYF. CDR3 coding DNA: TGCAGCGTCCCACCCTTGGGGTTGGGAGAGACCCAGTACTTC.

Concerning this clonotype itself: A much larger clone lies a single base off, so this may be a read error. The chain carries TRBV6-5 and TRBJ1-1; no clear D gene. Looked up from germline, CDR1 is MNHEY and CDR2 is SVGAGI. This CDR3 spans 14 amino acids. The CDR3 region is CASSSGLLNIEAFF. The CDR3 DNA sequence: TGTGCCAGCAGTTCCGGACTGCTGAACATTGAAGCTTTCTTT.

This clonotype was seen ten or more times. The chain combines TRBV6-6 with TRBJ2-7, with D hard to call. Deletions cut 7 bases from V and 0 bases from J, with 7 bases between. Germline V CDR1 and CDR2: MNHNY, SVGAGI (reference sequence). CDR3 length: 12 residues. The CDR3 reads CASMGISYEQYF. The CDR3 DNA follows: TGTGCCAGCATGGGGATCTCCTACGAGCAGTACTTC.

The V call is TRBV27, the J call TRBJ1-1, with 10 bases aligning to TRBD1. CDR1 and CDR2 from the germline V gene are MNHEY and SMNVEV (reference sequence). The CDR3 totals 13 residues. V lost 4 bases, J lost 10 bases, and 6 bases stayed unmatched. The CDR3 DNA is TGTGCCAGCAGTTCGACAGGGGGCGCGGGAGCTTTCTTT. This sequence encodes CASSSTGGAGAFF.

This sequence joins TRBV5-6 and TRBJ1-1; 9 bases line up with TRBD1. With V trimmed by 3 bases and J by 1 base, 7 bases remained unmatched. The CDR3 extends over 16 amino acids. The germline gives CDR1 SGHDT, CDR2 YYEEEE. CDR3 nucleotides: TGTGCCAGCAGCTGGATGGGGACAGGGTCGAACACTGAAGCTTTCTTT. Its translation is CASSWMGTGSNTEAFF.

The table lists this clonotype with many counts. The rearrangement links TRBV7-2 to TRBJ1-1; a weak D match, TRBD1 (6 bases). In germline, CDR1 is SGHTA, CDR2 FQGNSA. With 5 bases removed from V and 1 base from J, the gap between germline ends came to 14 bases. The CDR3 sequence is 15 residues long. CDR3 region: CASSPTWGQNTEAFF. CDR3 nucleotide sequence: TGTGCCAGCAGCCCTACCTGGGGGCAGAACACTGAAGCTTTCTTT.

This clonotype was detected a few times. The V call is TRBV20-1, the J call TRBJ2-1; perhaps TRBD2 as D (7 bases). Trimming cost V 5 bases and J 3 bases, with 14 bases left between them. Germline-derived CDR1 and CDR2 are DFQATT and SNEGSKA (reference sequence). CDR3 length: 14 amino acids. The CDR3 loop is CSAVGGRDYNEQFF. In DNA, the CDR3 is TGCAGTGCTGTGGGGGGGCGGGACTACAATGAGCAGTTCTTC.

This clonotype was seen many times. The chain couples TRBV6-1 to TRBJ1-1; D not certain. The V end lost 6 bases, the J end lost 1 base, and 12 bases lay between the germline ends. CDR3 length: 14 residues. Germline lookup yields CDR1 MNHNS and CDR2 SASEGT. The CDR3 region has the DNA TGTGCCAGCAGGCGCCCTCAAAAGAACACTGAAGCTTTCTTT. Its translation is CASRRPQKNTEAFF.

The CDR3 DNA reads TGCGCCAGCAGCACTAAACTTGGGCTAGCGGGAACGGACGAGCAGTACTTC. Its protein product is CASSTKLGLAGTDEQYF. This chain links TRBV5-1 with TRBJ2-7, with 9 bases lining up with TRBD2. CDR3 length: 17 amino acids. Germline CDR1 reads SGHRS; CDR2 reads YFSETQ. V was pared by 4 bases and J by 5 bases, with 16 bases of the junction left unmatched.

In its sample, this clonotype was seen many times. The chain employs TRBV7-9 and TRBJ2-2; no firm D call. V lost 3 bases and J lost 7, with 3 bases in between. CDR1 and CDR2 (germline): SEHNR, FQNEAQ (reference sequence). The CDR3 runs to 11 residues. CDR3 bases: TGTGCCAGCAGCTTGATCGGGGAGCTGTTTTTT. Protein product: CASSLIGELFF.

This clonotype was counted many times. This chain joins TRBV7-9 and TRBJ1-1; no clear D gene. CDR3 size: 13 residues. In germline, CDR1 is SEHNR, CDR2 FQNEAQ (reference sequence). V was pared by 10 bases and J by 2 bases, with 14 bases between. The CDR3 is CATLLTGNTEAFF. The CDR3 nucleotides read TGTGCCACCCTTCTCACGGGTAACACTGAAGCTTTCTTT. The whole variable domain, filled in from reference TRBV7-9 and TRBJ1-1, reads DTGVSQNPRHKITKRGQNVTFRCDPISEHNRLYWYRQTLGQGPEFLTYFQNEAQLEKSRLLSDRFSAERPKGSFSTLEIQRTEQGDSAMYLCATLLTGNTEAFFGQGTRLTVV.

This CDR3 is CSARVTANVLTF. The CDR3 coding sequence is TGCAGTGCTAGAGTAACGGCCAACGTCCTGACTTTC. This chain links TRBV20-1 with TRBJ2-6; the D is unclear. The V end lost 1 base, the J end lost 6 bases, and 4 bases lay between the germline ends. CDR3 length: 12 residues. Germline CDR1 reads DFQATT; CDR2 reads SNEGSKA (reference sequence).

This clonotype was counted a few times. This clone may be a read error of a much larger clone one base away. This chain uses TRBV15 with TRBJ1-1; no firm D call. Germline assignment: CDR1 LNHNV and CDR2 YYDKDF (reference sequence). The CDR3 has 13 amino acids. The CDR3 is CSTSTGWNTEAFF. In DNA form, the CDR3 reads TGTTCCACCTCGACGGGATGGAACACTGAAGCTTTCTTT.

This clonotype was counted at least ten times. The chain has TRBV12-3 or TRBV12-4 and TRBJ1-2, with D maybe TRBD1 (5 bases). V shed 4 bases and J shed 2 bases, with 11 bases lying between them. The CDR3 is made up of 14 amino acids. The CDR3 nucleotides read TGTGCCAGCAGTTCCGGTGGGGGAAACTATGGCTACACCTTC. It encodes CASSSGGGNYGYTF.

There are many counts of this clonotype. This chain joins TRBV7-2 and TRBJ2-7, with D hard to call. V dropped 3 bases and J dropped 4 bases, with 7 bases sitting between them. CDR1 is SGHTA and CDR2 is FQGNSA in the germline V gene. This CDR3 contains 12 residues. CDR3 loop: CASSLERYEQYF. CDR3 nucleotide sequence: TGTGCCAGCAGCTTGGAGAGGTACGAGCAGTACTTC.

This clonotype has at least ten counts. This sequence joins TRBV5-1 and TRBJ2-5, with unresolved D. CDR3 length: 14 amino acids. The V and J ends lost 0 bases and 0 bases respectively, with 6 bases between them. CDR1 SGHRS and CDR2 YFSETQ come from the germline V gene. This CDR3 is CASSLAQYQETQYF. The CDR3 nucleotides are TGCGCCAGCAGCTTGGCGCAGTACCAAGAGACCCAGTACTTC. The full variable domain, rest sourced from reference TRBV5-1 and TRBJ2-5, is KAGVTQTPRYLIKTRGQQVTLSCSPISGHRSVSWYQQTPGQGLQFLFEYFSETQRNKGNFPGRFSGRQFSNSRSEMNVSTLELGDSALYLCASSLAQYQETQYFGPGTRLLVL.

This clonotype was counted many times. Here the CDR3 reads CSTRAGRGHTEAFF. CDR3 DNA sequence: TGCAGTACCAGGGCGGGCAGGGGGCACACTGAAGCTTTCTTT. V and J are TRBV20-1 and TRBJ1-1; TRBD1 matches at 8 bases. In germline, CDR1 is DFQATT, CDR2 SNEGSKA (reference sequence). The CDR3 length is 14 residues. V was pared by 8 bases and J by 3 bases, with 11 bases of the junction left unmatched.

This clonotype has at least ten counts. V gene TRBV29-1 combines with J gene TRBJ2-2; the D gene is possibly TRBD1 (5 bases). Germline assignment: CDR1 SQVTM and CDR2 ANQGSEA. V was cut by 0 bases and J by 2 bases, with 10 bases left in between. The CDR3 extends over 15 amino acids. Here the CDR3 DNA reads TGCAGCGTTGAAGATCCGGACATAAACACCGGGGAGCTGTTTTTT. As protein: CSVEDPDINTGELFF.